These 9 T cell receptor beta chains were all obtained from the same sample, sequenced in a study of T cell changes during pregnancy in multiple sclerosis. This table comes from immunoSEQ multiplex PCR, and its TCRdb copy is limited to in-frame clones, with some not included. The sample comprises 45,000 to 50,000 clones, around 92% of which are singletons, and under 9.5% rests with the top ten. Specimen: CD8+ T cells from peripheral blood mononuclear cells, collected after pregnancy. The receptors were gathered from a female donor with multiple sclerosis, enrolled in a pregnancy study.

The chain links TRBV6-7 to TRBJ2-5; maybe TRBD1 (6 bases). TRBV6-7 is designated an ORF whose function remains uncertain. V lost 4 bases, J lost 5 bases, and 11 bases lay in between. The CDR3 is 13 residues long. Here the CDR3 DNA reads TGTGCCAGCAGTTCCAACAGGGATGAGACCCAGTACTTC. Protein sequence: CASSSNRDETQYF.

The J gene is TRBJ1-1, the V gene TRBV4-3; D uncertain. The CDR3 totals 15 residues. The V end lost 0 bases, the J end lost 1 base, and 9 bases lay between the germline ends. The germline V gene has CDR1 LGHNA and CDR2 YSLEER. CDR3 in DNA: TGCGCCAGCAGCCAAGAATCACAGAAGAACACTGAAGCTTTCTTT. Protein sequence: CASSQESQKNTEAFF.

This sequence joins TRBV11-3 and TRBJ2-1, with 10 bases aligning to TRBD2. Looked up from germline, CDR1 is SGHNT and CDR2 is YENEEA. The CDR3 runs 17 residues. V shed 0 bases, J shed 7 bases, and the junction held 9 bases outside the gene matches. This CDR3 is CASSLDFLQRGGNEQFF. DNA for the CDR3: TGTGCCAGCAGCTTAGATTTCCTCCAGCGGGGGGGGAATGAGCAGTTCTTC.

J is TRBJ1-5 and V is TRBV2; D not resolved. The V gene lost 5 bases and the J gene lost 4 bases, with 6 bases spanning the gap. CDR1 is SNHLY, CDR2 FYNNEI, per germline. CDR3 length: 12 residues. Here the CDR3 reads CASSQVNQPQHF. The CDR3 DNA sequence: TGTGCCAGCAGTCAGGTAAATCAGCCCCAGCATTTT.

The chain recombines TRBV27 with TRBJ1-2; maybe TRBD1 (6 bases). The CDR3 is 14 residues long. Germline V gene data show CDR1 as MNHEY and CDR2 as SMNVEV (reference sequence). V lost 3 bases and J 0 bases, leaving 8 bases between the germline ends. In DNA, the CDR3 is TGTGCCAGCAGTTTCGACAGGTCTAACTATGGCTACACCTTC. It translates to CASSFDRSNYGYTF.

V usage is TRBV11-2 and J usage is TRBJ2-5; TRBD2 agrees at 7 bases. V was clipped by 4 bases and J by 4 bases; unmatched bases: 9. This CDR3 contains 15 residues. From germline, CDR1 is SGHAT and CDR2 FQNNGV. The CDR3 bases are TGTGCCAGCAGCTCAGGCGGGGGTACTGGAGAGACCCAGTACTTC. It codes for CASSSGGGTGETQYF.

The rearrangement joins TRBV7-8 to TRBJ2-7; 9 bases agree with TRBD1. The CDR3 is made up of 16 amino acids. Germline-derived CDR1 and CDR2 are SGHVS and FQNEAQ. Losses at the gene ends were 4 bases for V and 1 base for J; bases not matched to a gene: 8. As DNA, the CDR3 is TGTGCCAGCAGCTCTCCCGGGACAGGGAAATCCTACGAGCAGTACTTC. Translating gives CASSSPGTGKSYEQYF.

The V call is TRBV15, the J call TRBJ2-3, with 14 bases lining up with TRBD2. CDR1 and CDR2 from the germline V gene are LNHNV and YYDKDF (reference sequence). This CDR3 is built from 15 residues. With 0 bases clipped from V and 15 bases from J, the junction kept 8 bases outside the gene matches. Written as DNA, the CDR3 is TGTGCCACCAGCAGAGACGGGACTAGCGGGAGAGTATACTATTTT. It codes for CATSRDGTSGRVYYF.

As for this clone: Germline and junction disagree at one end, which may indicate a read error. The CDR3 protein is CARAGGGAIF. CDR3 DNA sequence: TGTGCCAGGGCAGGTGGGGGGGCGATCTTC. J is TRBJ1-2 and V is TRBV6-1, with D tentatively TRBD1 (6 bases). Germline values: CDR1 MNHNS, CDR2 SASEGT. The CDR3 runs 10 residues.